These 2 T cell receptor beta chains originate from one sample sequenced in a study of CD8+CD57+ T cells in acquired aplastic anemia. All sequencing subjects had displayed CD8+CD57+ cell expansion on flow cytometry. CDR3 and TCR beta VDJ profiling relied on genomic DNA as the template. TCRdb reprocessed the reads with MiXCR, giving one entry per CDR3 protein. The repertoire holds 100,000 to 150,000 distinct CDR3 sequences, with 45% to 60% as singletons. Material for sequencing was sorted CD4+, CD8+, or CD8+CD57+ T cells (not recorded which) from PBMCs. These receptors came from a human donor with aplastic anemia.

The chain carries TRBV7-3 and TRBJ1-6, with 7 bases identical to TRBD1. After removal of 5 bases from V and 7 bases from J, the junction contained 5 bases not matched to a gene. CDR3 length: 14 amino acids. Germline V lookup: CDR1 SGHTA, CDR2 FQGTGA. The CDR3 DNA is TGTGCCAGCAGCCCAGGGACAGACAATTCACCCCTCCACTTT. Translation gives CASSPGTDNSPLHF. The complete variable domain, with remaining parts taken from reference TRBV7-3 and TRBJ1-6, reads GAGVSQTPSNKVTEKGKYVELRCDPISGHTALYWYRQSLGQGPEFLIYFQGTGAADDSGLPNDRFFAVRPEGSVSTLKIQRTERGDSAVYLCASSPGTDNSPLHFGNGTRLTVT.

The gene calls are TRBV7-9 and TRBJ1-2, with a weak D call TRBD1 (5 bases). This CDR3 spans 12 amino acids. Trimming removed 6 bases at V and 8 bases at J, with 13 bases between. The germline gives CDR1 SEHNR, CDR2 FQNEAQ (reference sequence). CDR3 sequence reads: CASSVSRDGYTF. The CDR3 bases are TGTGCCAGCAGTGTGTCCCGGGACGGCTACACCTTC.